The rows below give T cell receptor beta chains drawn from one sample of a study of Ad26.COV2.S vaccination and SARS-CoV-2 variants. This table comes from immunoSEQ multiplex PCR, and its TCRdb copy is limited to in-frame clones, with some not included. The sample records some 390,000 clones, about 88% being singletons. Sample: peripheral blood, taken in a trial of Ad26.COV2.S vaccine versus placebo. The receptors were sampled from a person between 18 and 65 years old who received the Ad26.COV2.S COVID-19 vaccine or a placebo. Both conserved end residues are part of each CDR3. The D gene is left open where the match is weak. A row's size may be missing; if present it is once, few, many or a size class.

TRBJ1-5,TRBV19,.,.,CASSIVGRQPQHF,TGTGCCAGTAGTATAGTTGGGCGACAGCCCCAGCATTTT
TRBJ1-1,TRBV18,.,.,CASSPRRTVRSHEAFF,TGTGCCAGCTCACCACGTCGTACGGTGAGGAGTCATGAAGCTTTCTTT
TRBJ1-5,TRBV2,.,.,CASSGTGTPNQPQHF,TGTGCCAGCAGTGGCACCGGGACACCCAATCAGCCCCAGCATTTT
TRBJ2-2,TRBV5-6,.,.,CASSRRQGPGELFF,TGTGCCAGCAGCCGAAGGCAGGGTCCCGGGGAGCTGTTTTTT
TRBJ1-2,TRBV6-6,.,.,CASNLRGEDGYTF,TGTGCCAGCAACCTTAGGGGGGAGGATGGCTACACCTTC
TRBJ2-5,TRBV7-2,.,TRBD1,CASSTDRGQETQYF,TGTGCCAGCAGCACTGACAGGGGGCAAGAGACCCAGTACTTC
TRBJ1-3,TRBV28,.,.,CASSLSQGNTIYF,TGTGCCAGCAGTTTAAGCCAAGGAAACACCATATATTTT
TRBJ1-4,TRBV6-5,.,.,CASSYTETGKLFF,TGTGCCAGCAGTTATACGGAGACCGGAAAACTGTTTTTT
TRBJ2-3,TRBV7-9,.,.,CASSLVQHTDTQYF,TGTGCCAGCAGCTTAGTACAGCACACAGATACGCAGTATTTT
TRBJ2-3,TRBV27,.,.,CASRGFSGDGTDTQYF,TGTGCCAGCAGGGGCTTTTCAGGGGACGGCACAGATACGCAGTATTTT
TRBJ2-7,TRBV3-1/TRBV3-2,.,TRBD1,CASSQRRDSYEQYF,TGTGCCAGCAGCCAACGCCGGGACAGTTACGAGCAGTACTTC
TRBJ2-5,TRBV11-2,.,.,CASSYLGKGRETQYF,TGTGCCAGCAGCTACTTGGGTAAGGGACGAGAGACCCAGTACTTC
TRBJ2-1,TRBV3-1/TRBV3-2,.,TRBD1,CASSPGQGADDEQFF,TGTGCCAGCAGCCCGGGACAGGGGGCGGACGATGAGCAGTTCTTC
TRBJ2-7,TRBV2,.,.,CASSEMGTSSYEQYF,TGTGCCAGCAGTGAAATGGGTACAAGCTCCTACGAGCAGTACTTC
TRBJ2-4,TRBV4-3,.,TRBD1,CASSRTGESKNIQYF,TGCGCCAGCAGTAGGACAGGGGAATCCAAAAACATTCAGTACTTC
TRBJ1-5,TRBV10-3,.,TRBD1,CAIGLQGAGQPQHF,TGTGCCATCGGGCTACAGGGGGCCGGTCAGCCCCAGCATTTT
TRBJ1-6,TRBV27,.,.,CASSFGHSSYNSPLHF,TGTGCCAGCAGTTTTGGGCACAGCTCCTATAATTCACCCCTCCACTTT
TRBJ1-4,TRBV10-3,.,.,CASLEAGLEKLFF,TGTGCCTCCCTTGAGGCCGGCCTAGAAAAACTGTTTTTT
TRBJ1-2,TRBV5-1,.,.,CASSLALNSSTNYGYTF,TGCGCCAGCAGCTTGGCTTTAAATTCATCCACTAACTATGGCTACACCTTC
TRBJ2-5,TRBV7-2,.,.,CASSFTSETQYF,TGTGCCAGCAGTTTCACTAGCGAGACCCAGTACTTC
TRBJ2-4,TRBV5-6,.,.,CASSLPGGTKNIQYF,TGTGCCAGCAGCTTGCCAGGGGGGACCAAAAACATTCAGTACTTC
TRBJ1-3,TRBV19,.,.,CASSTSDGYSGNTIYF,TGTGCCAGTAGTACGTCGGACGGGTACTCTGGAAACACCATATATTTT
TRBJ2-3,TRBV4-2,.,TRBD2,CASSPRRAASGGANTQYF,TGTGCCAGCAGCCCTAGAAGAGCGGCGAGCGGGGGGGCGAATACGCAGTATTTT
TRBJ2-7,TRBV7-8,.,.,CASSRARQGRRDEQYF,TGTGCCAGCAGCCGAGCTCGACAGGGAAGGAGGGACGAGCAGTACTTC
TRBJ1-6,TRBV30,few,.,CAWSKDIGNSPLHF,TGTGCCTGGAGTAAGGACATCGGGAATTCACCCCTCCACTTT
TRBJ2-2,TRBV2,.,.,CASTQGTLTGELFF,TGTGCCAGCACCCAGGGTACCTTAACCGGGGAGCTGTTTTTT
TRBJ2-5,TRBV19,.,.,CASSIVGRQANQETQYF,TGTGCCAGTAGTATAGTCGGAAGGCAGGCCAACCAAGAGACCCAGTACTTC
TRBJ1-2,TRBV24-1,.,.,CATSDFGRYYTF,TGTGCCACCAGTGATTTTGGGAGGTACTACACCTTC
TRBJ1-4,TRBV16,.,.,CASSQSTAEKLFF,TGTGCCAGCAGCCAATCAACAGCTGAAAAACTGTTTTTT
TRBJ2-5,TRBV4-1,.,.,CASSLRETQYF,TGCGCCAGCAGCCTTCGTGAGACCCAGTACTTC
TRBJ2-3,TRBV18,.,TRBD2,CASSPLSGGADTQYF,TGTGCCAGCTCACCACTAAGCGGGGGGGCAGATACGCAGTATTTT
TRBJ1-2,TRBV5-4,few,.,CASSPARGEGYTF,TGTGCCAGCAGTCCGGCTAGAGGGGAGGGCTACACCTTC
TRBJ2-7,TRBV5-4,.,.,CASSLDPSYEQYF,TGTGCCAGCAGCTTGGATCCGTCCTACGAGCAGTACTTC
TRBJ2-2,TRBV5-1,.,.,CASSLDRVDTGELFF,TGCGCCAGCAGCTTGGACAGGGTCGACACCGGGGAGCTGTTTTTT
TRBJ2-1,TRBV5-1,.,.,CASSRGNEQFF,TGCGCCAGCAGTAGGGGGAATGAGCAGTTCTTC
TRBJ2-2,TRBV7-9,.,.,CASSLDISGELFF,TGTGCCAGCAGCTTGGATATATCCGGGGAGCTGTTTTTT
TRBJ2-1,TRBV11-2,.,TRBD2,CASSLLAGAHNEQFF,TGTGCCAGCAGCTTACTAGCGGGGGCGCACAATGAGCAGTTCTTC
TRBJ2-2,TRBV10-3,.,TRBD2,CAISASSGSNRAGELFF,TGTGCCATCAGTGCAAGTAGCGGGTCGAACAGAGCCGGGGAGCTGTTTTTT
TRBJ1-2,TRBV7-8,once,.,CASSYTGNYGYTF,TGTGCCAGCAGCTATACAGGGAACTATGGCTACACCTTC
TRBJ1-5,TRBV15,.,.,CATSRDHNQPQHF,TGTGCCACCAGCAGAGACCACAATCAGCCCCAGCATTTT
TRBJ2-1,TRBV18,.,.,CASSVGLFNEQFF,TGTGCCAGCTCAGTGGGGCTATTCAATGAGCAGTTCTTC
TRBJ2-1,TRBV7-9,.,TRBD2,CASRPPGLAYNEQFF,TGTGCCAGCAGACCTCCGGGACTAGCTTACAATGAGCAGTTCTTC
TRBJ2-2,TRBV10-3,.,TRBD2,CAAGLPNTGELFF,TGTGCCGCGGGACTACCGAACACCGGGGAGCTGTTTTTT
TRBJ1-3,TRBV7-6,.,.,CASSARWDGSGNTIYF,TGTGCCAGCAGCGCAAGGTGGGACGGCTCTGGAAACACCATATATTTT
TRBJ1-1,TRBV5-1,once,.,CASSFGGLNTEAFF,TGCGCCAGCAGCTTCGGGGGGCTGAACACTGAAGCTTTCTTT
TRBJ2-1,TRBV6-5,.,TRBD1,CASRNRGEQFF,TGTGCCAGCAGAAACAGGGGCGAGCAGTTCTTC
TRBJ1-3,TRBV6-5,.,.,CASSFDRNGNTIYF,TGTGCCAGCAGTTTTGACAGGAATGGAAACACCATATATTTT
TRBJ2-5,TRBV6-5,.,TRBD1,CASRTTGVETQYF,TGTGCCAGCAGAACGACAGGGGTGGAGACCCAGTACTTC
TRBJ1-2,TRBV7-9,.,TRBD1,CASSSTGPGYGYTF,TGTGCCAGCAGCTCGACAGGGCCCGGCTATGGCTACACCTTC
TRBJ1-1,TRBV3-1/TRBV3-2,.,.,CASSQGSNTEAFF,TGTGCCAGCAGCCAAGGGTCGAACACTGAAGCTTTCTTT
TRBJ2-3,TRBV7-7,once,.,CASSLGGEDTQYF,TGTGCCAGCAGCTTAGGGGGCGAAGATACGCAGTATTTT
TRBJ1-5,TRBV29-1,.,.,CSAKRSDGNQPQHF,TGCAGCGCCAAAAGGAGTGACGGCAATCAGCCCCAGCATTTT
TRBJ2-2,TRBV7-2,.,TRBD2,CASSTGTSMSGELFF,TGTGCCAGCAGCACCGGGACTAGTATGTCCGGGGAGCTGTTTTTT
TRBJ2-2,TRBV9,.,.,CASSVEQGTNTGELFF,TGTGCCAGCAGCGTAGAACAGGGAACGAACACCGGGGAGCTGTTTTTT
TRBJ1-4,TRBV4-1,.,TRBD1,CATRGQGNEKLFF,TGCGCCACTAGGGGACAGGGGAATGAAAAACTGTTTTTT